This entry features one T cell receptor beta chain sequence. This receptor's antigen is unknown. The sample holds no much larger clone one base away, and base qualities are not on file. One collaborating source in Seattle enrolled patients while the patients were actively infected and followed the patients over time throughout the course of disease. The collaborating institutions used their own protocols to collect whole blood in K2EDTA tubes. For TCRbeta analysis, collaborators shipped samples in one of three forms: frozen whole blood, isolated PBMCs, or DNA extracted from either of those sample types. There are 19 amino acids in the CDR3, from cysteine to phenylalanine inclusive. Only the CDR3 DNA stays, 57 bases, in frame from base 1. This sample is part of a study of blood T cell repertoires in COVID-19 (dated by TCRdb to the early 2020s). At the level of the whole study: Samples from collaborators originated in the United States, Italy and Spain and spanned both the acute and convalescent phases of COVID-19. The material from the prospective study consisted of cDNA or gDNA derived from T cells, B-cell-depleted T cells, or PBMCs. Subjects who had been exposed to COVID-19, were actively infected with it, or had recovered from it provided the deeply sampled blood TCRbeta repertoires that made up the dataset. The repertoires were made available in a free public database intended to serve as a resource for research on the immune response to SARS-CoV-2. Samples came from the ongoing ImmuneRACE study (first 160 participants) plus 1,254 subjects from 6 global collaborators. Nearly every sample came with metadata listing a de-identified subject ID, COVID-19 status, age in years and sex. Where available, HLA class I and class II types were obtained from metadata supplied by the sample provider rather than from assay-based typing.

Study-wide conclusions, independent of this receptor: The quantity of clinical and demographic metadata differed by source and by participant and was supplied without curation.

TCRbeta CDR3 regions were amplified from genomic DNA by means of the immunoSEQ Assay, a bias-controlled multiplex PCR. Turning to the authors' computational methods: Nucleated cell counts per sample were estimated from amplification of reference gene primers within the assay. To quantify the absolute abundance of each unique TCRbeta CDR3 rearrangement, sequence reads were collapsed and filtered. For each sample, productive Simpson clonality was calculated as the square root of Simpson's diversity index over productive rearrangements. TCRdb provides this immuneACCESS table in a form limited to in-frame rearrangements. Some clones are lacking; in checked studies, under half of them reflect an unresolved V gene, and why the rest are absent is not known. V and J calls and clone size follow that table, whereas D and trimming were derived from the DNA. The sample table shows some 140,000 clones, and about 80% are seen once. In total, the top ten clones hold 9% to 13% of the sample.

The rearrangement joined TRBV21-1 to TRBJ1-4. TRBV21-1 counts as a pseudogene. This TCR was sampled from a woman aged 55-70 years with COVID-19, enrolled during active disease. Source material: peripheral blood. The CDR3 region reads CASSTSKTLRTSTNEKLFF. The DNA sequence is TGTGCCAGCAGCACCAGCAAGACTTTACGAACGTCAACTAATGAAAAACTGTTTTTT.